This T cell receptor beta chain is drawn from a study of T cells expressing NK-cell markers. Study-wide context: Out of eight donors sequenced, seven tested HCMV-seropositive and the remaining one seronegative. General study findings and limits: The CD3+CD56-NKG2C+ fraction of several donors was likewise dominated by these clonotypes. About 1.0-7.0% of CD8+ T cells in several donors belonged to dominant NKG2C+ clonotypes.

For this clonotype: Its matching antigen is unknown.

Production of TCR beta cDNA relied on 5'RACE template switching with UMIs. One entry per CDR3 protein, without DNA, is what TCRdb gives after re-calling the 5' RACE reads. The listing records about 450,000 distinct CDR3 sequences. The material sequenced was blood T cells: a sorted CD56 or NKG2C T cell subset, CD4+ or CD8+ T cells, or bulk PBMC T cells (not recorded which). The sequence came from a woman between 18 and 75 years old in good health.

Here the CDR3 reads CSARGVKETQYF. The chain carries TRBV29-1 and TRBJ2-5; TCRdb's assignment of TRBD1 cannot be checked, as there is no DNA. The germline CDR1 and CDR2 sequences are SQVTM and ANQGSEA. This CDR3 is built from 12 residues.